A selection of T cell receptor beta chains follows, all from one sample in a study of cytomegalovirus exposure and HLA in healthy donors. Method: immunoSEQ multiplex PCR; TCRdb's copy keeps in-frame clones and lacks some. Altogether about 140,000 clones are present, 82% being singletons, with the ten largest covering around a tenth. The sample was PBMCs. All receptors derive from a woman aged 55 to 70 in good health and CMV-seropositive. Both conserved end residues are part of each CDR3. The D gene is left open where the match is weak. For some rows the clone size is stated as once, few or many, or as a class when expanded; others skip it.

clone_size: few; j_call: TRBJ2-3; v_call: TRBV4-2; d_call: .; cdr3_aa: CASSQDFRITDTQYF; cdr3_nt: TGTGCCAGCAGCCAAGATTTCAGGATCACAGATACGCAGTATTTT
clone_size: once; j_call: TRBJ2-7; v_call: TRBV7-3; d_call: TRBD2; cdr3_aa: CASSFKLAGGIVGCEQYF; cdr3_nt: TGTGCCAGCAGCTTCAAACTAGCGGGAGGTATAGTCGGATGCGAGCAGTACTTC
clone_size: .; j_call: TRBJ2-7; v_call: TRBV29-1; d_call: .; cdr3_aa: CSALADEQYF; cdr3_nt: TGCAGCGCTCTCGCGGACGAGCAGTACTTC
clone_size: .; j_call: TRBJ2-1; v_call: TRBV27; d_call: .; cdr3_aa: CASSLWESNEQFF; cdr3_nt: TGTGCCAGCAGTTTGTGGGAGAGCAATGAGCAGTTCTTC
clone_size: .; j_call: TRBJ2-7; v_call: TRBV19; d_call: TRBD2; cdr3_aa: CASSPSGLADSYEQYF; cdr3_nt: TGTGCCAGTAGCCCATCAGGACTAGCGGATTCCTACGAGCAGTACTTC
clone_size: .; j_call: TRBJ2-2; v_call: TRBV5-1; d_call: .; cdr3_aa: CASSPNFPGNANTGELFF; cdr3_nt: TGCGCCAGCAGCCCAAATTTCCCGGGAAACGCGAACACCGGGGAGCTGTTTTTT
clone_size: few; j_call: TRBJ1-1; v_call: TRBV6-1; d_call: TRBD1; cdr3_aa: CASSVNRGQQAFF; cdr3_nt: TGTGCCAGCAGTGTAAACAGGGGGCAGCAAGCTTTCTTT
clone_size: .; j_call: TRBJ1-5; v_call: TRBV28; d_call: TRBD1; cdr3_aa: CASRDDRANQPQHF; cdr3_nt: TGTGCCAGCAGGGACGACAGGGCCAACCAGCCCCAGCATTTT
clone_size: .; j_call: TRBJ1-1; v_call: TRBV6-1; d_call: TRBD1; cdr3_aa: CASFRTGVRTEAFF; cdr3_nt: TGTGCCAGCTTTCGCACAGGGGTTCGAACTGAAGCTTTCTTT
clone_size: .; j_call: TRBJ2-7; v_call: TRBV5-1; d_call: TRBD2; cdr3_aa: CASSLASGSYEQYF; cdr3_nt: TGCGCCAGCAGCTTGGCTAGCGGATCCTACGAGCAGTACTTC
clone_size: .; j_call: TRBJ2-5; v_call: TRBV6-6; d_call: .; cdr3_aa: CASSHTRETQYF; cdr3_nt: TGTGCCAGCAGTCACACGAGGGAGACCCAGTACTTC
clone_size: .; j_call: TRBJ1-1; v_call: TRBV21-1; d_call: .; cdr3_aa: CASNRVGVGGMNTEAFF; cdr3_nt: TGTGCCAGCAACCGGGTGGGCGTGGGGGGTATGAACACTGAAGCTTTCTTT
clone_size: .; j_call: TRBJ2-1; v_call: TRBV4-2; d_call: .; cdr3_aa: CASSQEWASEDEQFF; cdr3_nt: TGTGCCAGCAGCCAAGAATGGGCTAGCGAGGATGAGCAGTTCTTC
clone_size: once; j_call: TRBJ2-3; v_call: TRBV2; d_call: .; cdr3_aa: CASKKGSSTDTQYF; cdr3_nt: TGTGCCAGCAAAAAGGGGTCTAGCACAGATACGCAGTATTTT
clone_size: .; j_call: TRBJ2-1; v_call: TRBV2; d_call: TRBD1; cdr3_aa: CASRGTGESNEQFF; cdr3_nt: TGTGCCAGCAGAGGGACAGGGGAATCCAATGAGCAGTTCTTC
clone_size: .; j_call: TRBJ2-2; v_call: TRBV10-3; d_call: .; cdr3_aa: CAIRWDSNTGELFF; cdr3_nt: TGTGCCATCAGGTGGGACTCCAACACCGGGGAGCTGTTTTTT
clone_size: .; j_call: TRBJ2-7; v_call: TRBV30; d_call: TRBD1; cdr3_aa: CAWTTGGEQYF; cdr3_nt: TGTGCCTGGACGACAGGGGGCGAGCAGTACTTC
clone_size: .; j_call: TRBJ2-1; v_call: TRBV30; d_call: .; cdr3_aa: CAWTGSQIAVSYNEQFF; cdr3_nt: TGTGCCTGGACGGGCAGCCAGATAGCGGTCTCCTACAATGAGCAGTTCTTC
clone_size: few; j_call: TRBJ2-5; v_call: TRBV10-3; d_call: TRBD1; cdr3_aa: CAISGLDRGAETQYF; cdr3_nt: TGTGCCATCAGTGGCCTCGACAGGGGGGCCGAGACCCAGTACTTC
clone_size: .; j_call: TRBJ2-3; v_call: TRBV7-9; d_call: TRBD1; cdr3_aa: CASSYPLLQGADTQYF; cdr3_nt: TGTGCCAGCAGCTATCCCCTCTTACAGGGGGCAGATACGCAGTATTTT
clone_size: .; j_call: TRBJ2-3; v_call: TRBV28; d_call: .; cdr3_aa: CASSLRLVGTDTQYF; cdr3_nt: TGTGCCAGCAGTTTGAGGCTAGTTGGCACAGATACGCAGTATTTT
clone_size: .; j_call: TRBJ1-1; v_call: TRBV10-2; d_call: TRBD1; cdr3_aa: CASSLPLTGEGADTEAFF; cdr3_nt: TGCGCCAGCAGTCTACCCCTCACAGGGGAAGGAGCGGACACTGAAGCTTTCTTT
clone_size: .; j_call: TRBJ2-7; v_call: TRBV6-5; d_call: TRBD1; cdr3_aa: CASSYDRGSYEQYF; cdr3_nt: TGTGCCAGCAGTTACGACAGGGGGTCCTACGAGCAGTACTTC